These T cell receptor beta chains were read from a single sample in a study of T cells in localized non-small cell lung cancer. TCRdb keeps only in-frame clones here, not all; method: immunoSEQ multiplex PCR. The data hold about 1,400 clones, with over 20% observed a single time. Specimen: normal lung tissue next to the tumor, collected before any cancer treatment. The source is a female donor over 55 with stage I squamous cell lung carcinoma. The CDR3 runs from the conserved cysteine through the conserved F or W. D genes are given only for firm matches. The listing skips clone size in some rows; elsewhere it reads once, few, many or a size class.

clone_size: .; j_call: TRBJ1-2; v_call: TRBV29-1; d_call: .; cdr3_aa: CSVDTGAPGGYTF; cdr3_nt: TGCAGCGTTGACACGGGGGCTCCGGGTGGCTACACCTTC
clone_size: .; j_call: TRBJ2-1; v_call: TRBV19; d_call: .; cdr3_aa: CASSIERAAPYNEQFF; cdr3_nt: TGTGCCAGTAGTATAGAAAGAGCGGCGCCCTACAATGAGCAGTTCTTC
clone_size: .; j_call: TRBJ2-3; v_call: TRBV5-1; d_call: .; cdr3_aa: CASSLATGGPDTQYF; cdr3_nt: TGCGCCAGCAGCTTGGCGACTGGAGGACCAGATACGCAGTATTTT
clone_size: medium-sized; j_call: TRBJ2-2; v_call: TRBV11-3; d_call: .; cdr3_aa: CASRDGGTTGELFF; cdr3_nt: TGTGCCAGCAGGGACGGCGGGACCACCGGGGAGCTGTTTTTT
clone_size: .; j_call: TRBJ2-5; v_call: TRBV18; d_call: TRBD1; cdr3_aa: CASSPPGTGLTQYF; cdr3_nt: TGTGCCAGCTCACCACCTGGGACAGGGTTGACCCAGTACTTC
clone_size: few; j_call: TRBJ2-5; v_call: TRBV28; d_call: .; cdr3_aa: CASSLEFQETQYF; cdr3_nt: TGTGCCAGCAGTTTAGAGTTCCAAGAGACCCAGTACTTC
clone_size: .; j_call: TRBJ2-5; v_call: TRBV19; d_call: .; cdr3_aa: CASSIGGTVQETQYF; cdr3_nt: TGTGCCAGTAGTATAGGGGGGACTGTCCAAGAGACCCAGTACTTC
clone_size: few; j_call: TRBJ2-2; v_call: TRBV30; d_call: .; cdr3_aa: CAWEITWGGELFF; cdr3_nt: TGTGCCTGGGAAATTACATGGGGCGGGGAGCTGTTTTTT
clone_size: .; j_call: TRBJ2-2; v_call: TRBV6-8; d_call: .; cdr3_aa: CASKIGNTGELFF; cdr3_nt: TGTGCCAGCAAAATAGGGAACACCGGGGAGCTGTTTTTT
clone_size: .; j_call: TRBJ1-1; v_call: TRBV5-1; d_call: TRBD1; cdr3_aa: CASSRDRGNTEAFF; cdr3_nt: TGCGCCAGCAGCCGCGACAGGGGGAACACTGAAGCTTTCTTT
clone_size: .; j_call: TRBJ2-7; v_call: TRBV18; d_call: .; cdr3_aa: CASSLRGGASYEQYF; cdr3_nt: TGTGCCAGCTCCCTACGTGGGGGGGCCTCCTACGAGCAGTACTTC
clone_size: .; j_call: TRBJ1-4; v_call: TRBV5-1; d_call: .; cdr3_aa: CASSLGLNLEKLFF; cdr3_nt: TGCGCCAGCAGCTTGGGCCTTAACCTAGAAAAACTGTTTTTT
clone_size: .; j_call: TRBJ1-1; v_call: TRBV11-3; d_call: .; cdr3_aa: CASSFGGANTEAFF; cdr3_nt: TGTGCCAGCAGCTTCGGGGGGGCGAACACTGAAGCTTTCTTT
clone_size: .; j_call: TRBJ1-5; v_call: TRBV30; d_call: .; cdr3_aa: CACDTGPHQPQHF; cdr3_nt: TGTGCCTGCGACACAGGACCCCATCAGCCCCAGCATTTT
clone_size: .; j_call: TRBJ1-2; v_call: TRBV6-8; d_call: .; cdr3_aa: CASSETGYGYTF; cdr3_nt: TGTGCCAGCAGTGAGACGGGATATGGCTACACCTTC
clone_size: few; j_call: TRBJ2-7; v_call: TRBV4-1; d_call: TRBD2; cdr3_aa: CASSQGSHLAEVSYEQYF; cdr3_nt: TGCGCCAGCAGCCAAGGATCCCACCTAGCGGAAGTCTCCTACGAGCAGTACTTC
clone_size: large; j_call: TRBJ1-3; v_call: TRBV11-3; d_call: TRBD1; cdr3_aa: CASSLETGVSGNTIYF; cdr3_nt: TGTGCCAGCAGCTTAGAAACAGGGGTCTCTGGAAACACCATATATTTT
clone_size: medium-sized; j_call: TRBJ2-3; v_call: TRBV11-3; d_call: TRBD1; cdr3_aa: CASSLGRGNTDTQYF; cdr3_nt: TGTGCCAGCAGCTTAGGCAGGGGGAACACAGATACGCAGTATTTT
clone_size: .; j_call: TRBJ1-3; v_call: TRBV11-3; d_call: .; cdr3_aa: CASSSSILPSGNTIYF; cdr3_nt: TGTGCCAGCAGCTCTTCAATCTTACCCTCTGGAAACACCATATATTTT
clone_size: once; j_call: TRBJ2-1; v_call: TRBV28; d_call: .; cdr3_aa: CASSSESNDASYNEQFF; cdr3_nt: TGTGCCAGCAGTTCAGAGTCGAACGACGCTTCCTACAATGAGCAGTTCTTC
clone_size: .; j_call: TRBJ1-2; v_call: TRBV9; d_call: .; cdr3_aa: CASSDVVGARGYTF; cdr3_nt: TGTGCCAGCAGTGACGTGGTAGGGGCAAGGGGCTACACCTTC
clone_size: .; j_call: TRBJ2-2; v_call: TRBV6-8; d_call: .; cdr3_aa: CASSYDGYTGELFF; cdr3_nt: TGTGCCAGCAGTTACGACGGGTACACCGGGGAGCTGTTTTTT
clone_size: .; j_call: TRBJ1-1; v_call: TRBV30; d_call: .; cdr3_aa: CAWSQYSDMNTEAFF; cdr3_nt: TGTGCCTGGAGCCAATACAGTGATATGAACACTGAAGCTTTCTTT
clone_size: few; j_call: TRBJ1-4; v_call: TRBV2; d_call: .; cdr3_aa: CASSVKGPREKLFF; cdr3_nt: TGTGCCAGCAGTGTTAAGGGACCAAGGGAAAAACTGTTTTTT
clone_size: few; j_call: TRBJ2-5; v_call: TRBV25-1; d_call: TRBD2; cdr3_aa: CASAAGLAQRETQYF; cdr3_nt: TGTGCCAGCGCCGCCGGACTAGCGCAACGGGAGACCCAGTACTTC
clone_size: few; j_call: TRBJ1-1; v_call: TRBV15; d_call: .; cdr3_aa: CATSRAAFGQGGAEAFF; cdr3_nt: TGTGCCACCAGCAGAGCGGCCTTCGGTCAAGGGGGGGCTGAAGCTTTCTTT
clone_size: few; j_call: TRBJ1-2; v_call: TRBV19; d_call: .; cdr3_aa: CASSISGSGGYTF; cdr3_nt: TGTGCCAGTAGTATATCCGGCTCGGGTGGCTACACCTTC
clone_size: large; j_call: TRBJ1-1; v_call: TRBV10-3; d_call: .; cdr3_aa: CAISESQDLNTEAFF; cdr3_nt: TGTGCCATCAGTGAGTCCCAGGATTTGAACACTGAAGCTTTCTTT
clone_size: medium-sized; j_call: TRBJ1-2; v_call: TRBV9; d_call: TRBD1; cdr3_aa: CASSSSTGDGYTF; cdr3_nt: TGTGCCAGCAGCTCATCGACAGGGGATGGCTACACCTTC
clone_size: .; j_call: TRBJ2-2; v_call: TRBV5-1; d_call: .; cdr3_aa: CASSLDPGDRDYGELFF; cdr3_nt: TGCGCCAGCAGCTTGGATCCCGGGGACCGCGATTACGGGGAGCTGTTTTTT
clone_size: .; j_call: TRBJ2-2; v_call: TRBV28; d_call: .; cdr3_aa: CASSPARGRAGELFF; cdr3_nt: TGTGCCAGCAGCCCCGCCCGAGGGAGAGCCGGGGAGCTGTTTTTT
clone_size: medium-sized; j_call: TRBJ2-7; v_call: TRBV9; d_call: .; cdr3_aa: CASGGPDSPEQYF; cdr3_nt: TGTGCCAGTGGGGGGCCGGACAGCCCCGAGCAGTACTTC
clone_size: .; j_call: TRBJ2-3; v_call: TRBV6-8; d_call: TRBD2; cdr3_aa: CATARFTGGGRNTQYF; cdr3_nt: TGTGCCACGGCTAGATTCACGGGAGGAGGCCGAAATACGCAGTATTTT
clone_size: many; j_call: TRBJ1-1; v_call: TRBV29-1; d_call: TRBD1; cdr3_aa: CSVEELSGGGPNTEAFF; cdr3_nt: TGCAGCGTGGAAGAGCTGTCAGGGGGGGGGCCGAACACTGAAGCTTTCTTT
clone_size: few; j_call: TRBJ2-7; v_call: TRBV19; d_call: .; cdr3_aa: CASSIERNYEQYF; cdr3_nt: TGTGCCAGTAGTATAGAAAGGAACTACGAGCAGTACTTC
clone_size: .; j_call: TRBJ2-1; v_call: TRBV5-1; d_call: TRBD2; cdr3_aa: CASSLQGAGLVYEQFF; cdr3_nt: TGCGCCAGCAGCCTTCAAGGAGCGGGGTTGGTCTATGAGCAGTTCTTC
clone_size: few; j_call: TRBJ1-2; v_call: TRBV6-8; d_call: .; cdr3_aa: CASRIQGSLYYGYTF; cdr3_nt: TGTGCCAGCAGAATACAGGGAAGTTTGTACTATGGCTACACCTTC
clone_size: .; j_call: TRBJ2-1; v_call: TRBV18; d_call: .; cdr3_aa: CASSGGSSYNEQFF; cdr3_nt: TGTGCCAGCTCAGGGGGGAGCTCCTACAATGAGCAGTTCTTC
clone_size: few; j_call: TRBJ2-1; v_call: TRBV11-3; d_call: TRBD2; cdr3_aa: CASRPGLAGANEQFF; cdr3_nt: TGTGCCAGCAGACCCGGACTAGCGGGGGCCAATGAGCAGTTCTTC
clone_size: .; j_call: TRBJ2-7; v_call: TRBV7-4; d_call: .; cdr3_aa: CASTFAASYEQYF; cdr3_nt: TGTGCCAGCACCTTCGCGGCCTCCTACGAGCAGTACTTC
clone_size: .; j_call: TRBJ1-1; v_call: TRBV11-3; d_call: TRBD1; cdr3_aa: CASSLGSDRGLKAFF; cdr3_nt: TGTGCCAGCAGCTTAGGGAGCGACAGGGGATTAAAAGCTTTCTTT
clone_size: .; j_call: TRBJ1-1; v_call: TRBV5-1; d_call: .; cdr3_aa: CASTPGNFQAEAFF; cdr3_nt: TGCGCCAGCACACCCGGGAATTTCCAAGCCGAAGCTTTCTTT
clone_size: few; j_call: TRBJ2-1; v_call: TRBV6-8; d_call: TRBD2; cdr3_aa: CASSYSPAGLAGGRQNEQFF; cdr3_nt: TGTGCCAGCAGTTACTCCCCCGCCGGACTAGCGGGAGGGCGACAAAATGAGCAGTTCTTC